This T cell receptor beta chain was sequenced for a study of response to subunit inactivated influenza vaccine. V shed 5 bases and J shed 4 bases, with 12 bases lying between them. Germline CDR1 DFQATT, CDR2 SNEGSKA (reference sequence). The length of the CDR3 is 13 residues. Each CDR3 protein gets one entry after TCRdb re-called the RT-PCR reads with MiXCR. The table lists 500,000 to 750,000 distinct CDR3 sequences, around 13% of them singletons. This clonotype has just a few counts. This TCR derives from a man in his fifties or sixties who received an inactivated influenza vaccine. This sample comprised PBMCs from blood, obtained about 12 days after vaccination. The gene calls are TRBV20-1 and TRBJ2-1; TRBD2 might be the D (5 bases). The CDR3 here is CSAWAGGYNEQFF. CDR3 sequence (DNA): TGCAGTGCTTGGGCCGGCGGGTACAATGAGCAGTTCTTC.